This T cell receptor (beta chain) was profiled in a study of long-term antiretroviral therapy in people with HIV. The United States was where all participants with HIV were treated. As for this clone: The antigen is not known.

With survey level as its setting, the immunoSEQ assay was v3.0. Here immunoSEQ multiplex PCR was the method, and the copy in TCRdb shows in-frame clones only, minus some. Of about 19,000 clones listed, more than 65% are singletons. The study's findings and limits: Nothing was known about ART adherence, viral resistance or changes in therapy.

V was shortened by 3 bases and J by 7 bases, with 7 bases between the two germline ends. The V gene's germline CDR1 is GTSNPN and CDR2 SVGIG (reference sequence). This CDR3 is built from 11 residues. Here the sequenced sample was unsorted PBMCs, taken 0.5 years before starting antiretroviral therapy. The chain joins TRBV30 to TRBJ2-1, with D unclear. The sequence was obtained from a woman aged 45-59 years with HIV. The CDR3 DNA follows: TGTGCCTGGAGAGGTTATAATGAGCAGTTCTTC. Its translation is CAWRGYNEQFF.